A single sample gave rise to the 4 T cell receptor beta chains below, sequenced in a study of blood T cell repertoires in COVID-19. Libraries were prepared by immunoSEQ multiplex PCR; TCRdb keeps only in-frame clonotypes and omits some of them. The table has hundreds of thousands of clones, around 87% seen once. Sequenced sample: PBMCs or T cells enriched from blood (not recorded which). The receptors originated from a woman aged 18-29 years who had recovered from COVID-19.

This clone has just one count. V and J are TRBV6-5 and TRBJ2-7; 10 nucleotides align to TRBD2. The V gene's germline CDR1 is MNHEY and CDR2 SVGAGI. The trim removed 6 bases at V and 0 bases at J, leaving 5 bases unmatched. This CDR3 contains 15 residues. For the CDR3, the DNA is TGTGCCAGCAGGAGCGGGGGGGAAAGCTCCTACGAGCAGTACTTC. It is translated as CASRSGGESSYEQYF.

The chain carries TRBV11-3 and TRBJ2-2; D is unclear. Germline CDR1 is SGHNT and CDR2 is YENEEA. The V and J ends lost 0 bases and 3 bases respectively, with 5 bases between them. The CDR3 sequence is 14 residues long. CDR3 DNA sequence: TGTGCCAGCAGCTTAGATCGTTACACCGGGGAGCTGTTTTTT. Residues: CASSLDRYTGELFF.

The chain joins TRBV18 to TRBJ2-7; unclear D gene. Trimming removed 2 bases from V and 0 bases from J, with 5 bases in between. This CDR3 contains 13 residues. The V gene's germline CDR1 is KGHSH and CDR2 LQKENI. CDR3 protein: CASSPSFSYEQYF. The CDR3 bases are TGTGCCAGCTCACCATCCTTCTCCTACGAGCAGTACTTC.

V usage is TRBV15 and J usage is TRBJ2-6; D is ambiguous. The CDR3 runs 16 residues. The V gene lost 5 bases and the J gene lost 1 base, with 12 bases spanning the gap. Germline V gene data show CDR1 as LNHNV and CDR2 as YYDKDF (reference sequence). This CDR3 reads CATSPILDSGANVLTF. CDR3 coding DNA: TGTGCCACCAGCCCAATCCTAGATTCTGGGGCCAACGTCCTGACTTTC. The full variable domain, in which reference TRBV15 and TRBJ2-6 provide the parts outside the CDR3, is DAMVIQNPRYQVTQFGKPVTLSCSQTLNHNVMYWYQQKSSQAPKLLFHYYDKDFNNEADTPDNFQSRRPNTSFCFLDIRSPGLGDTAMYLCATSPILDSGANVLTFGAGSRLTVL.